One and the same sample provided the 32 T cell receptor beta chains below, sequenced in a study of blood T cells in healthy people across ages. Sample-barcoded 5' priming and a J-beta primer mix drove a second PCR of about 7 to 11 cycles. A single record per CDR3 protein comes from TCRdb applying MiXCR to the 5' RACE reads. The repertoire consists of hundreds of thousands of distinct CDR3 sequences, with approximately 44% occurring once and the leading ten covering under 20%. The sample taken for sequencing was blood. The receptors were sampled from a man aged 55 to 70 in good health.

This CDR3 reads CSAAQGTNQPQHF. The DNA of the CDR3 is TGCAGTGCTGCACAGGGAACTAATCAGCCCCAGCATTTT. V and J are TRBV20-1 and TRBJ1-5; a weak D match, TRBD1 (6 bases). The CDR3 loop spans 13 amino acids. The germline V gene encodes CDR1 DFQATT and CDR2 SNEGSKA (reference sequence). The germline V and J ends were trimmed by 5 bases and 4 bases, with 12 bases remaining between them.

This clonotype was detected only a few times. The genes are TRBV6-2 or TRBV6-3 and TRBJ2-7, with 7 positions matching TRBD1. V lost 5 bases and J lost 1; bases outside the gene matches: 2. The CDR3 spans 13 residues. Per germline, CDR1 MNHEY and CDR2 SVGEGT. CDR3: CASSATGSYEQYF. The DNA of the CDR3 is TGTGCCAGCAGTGCGACAGGGTCCTACGAGCAGTACTTC.

This chain connects TRBV11-2 to TRBJ1-5; 10 nucleotides line up with TRBD1. The germline V gene encodes CDR1 SGHAT and CDR2 FQNNGV. CDR3 length: 19 amino acids. Germline trimming cut 5 bases from V and 0 bases from J; bases unmatched to any gene: 13. This CDR3 is CASSQTGTGVRSSNQPQHF. CDR3 coding DNA: TGTGCCAGCAGCCAAACCGGGACAGGGGTCCGGAGTAGCAATCAGCCCCAGCATTTT.

About this clonotype: A read error may produce the germline difference seen at one junction end. J is TRBJ2-2 and V is TRBV12-3 or TRBV12-4; D gene ambiguous. This CDR3 comprises 12 residues. The CDR3 nucleotides read TGTGCCAACAGTTTACAAACCGGGGAGCTGTTTTTT. Residues: CANSLQTGELFF.

This chain joins TRBV5-1 and TRBJ2-1; D may be TRBD2 (5 bases). From germline, CDR1 is SGHRS and CDR2 YFSETQ. The CDR3 runs 15 residues. Trimming pared 4 bases from V and 6 bases from J, leaving 17 bases between. CDR3 region: CASSPDYKKVNEQFF. CDR3 bases: TGCGCCAGCAGCCCCGACTACAAAAAGGTCAATGAGCAGTTCTTC. The variable domain in full, completed from reference TRBV5-1 and TRBJ2-1, reads KAGVTQTPRYLIKTRGQQVTLSCSPISGHRSVSWYQQTPGQGLQFLFEYFSETQRNKGNFPGRFSGRQFSNSRSEMNVSTLELGDSALYLCASSPDYKKVNEQFFGPGTRLTVL.

The chain joins TRBV7-2 to TRBJ2-5; 8 bases fit TRBD2. The V and J ends lost 2 bases and 5 bases, in that order; junction bases with no gene match: 7. Germline V gives CDR1 SGHTA, CDR2 FQGNSA. There are 15 residues in the CDR3. The CDR3 bases are TGTGCCAGCAGCTTATTGCCTGGCGGGAGGGAGACCCAGTACTTC. This codes for CASSLLPGGRETQYF.

V usage is TRBV9 and J usage is TRBJ2-3, with 7 bases that match TRBD2. Trimming cost V 2 bases and J 1 base; bases outside gene matches: 7. Germline V CDR1 and CDR2: SGDLS, YYNGEE. The CDR3 contains 16 residues. CDR3 nucleotides: TGTGCCAGCAGCGTGGGACCTAGCGGCGGCACAGATACGCAGTATTTT. Its protein product is CASSVGPSGGTDTQYF.

The V and J genes are TRBV20-1 and TRBJ2-5; D gene ambiguous. Germline assignment: CDR1 DFQATT and CDR2 SNEGSKA (reference sequence). The ends were cut back, 6 bases at V and 11 bases at J, with 19 bases in the middle. The CDR3 is made up of 12 amino acids. CDR3 bases: TGCAGTGCCCTGAAGGTCGGCGATGAGCAGTACTTC. Residues: CSALKVGDEQYF.

This clonotype showed up just a few times. The chain joins TRBV20-1 to TRBJ2-3; D is possibly TRBD2 (5 bases). The CDR3 has 12 amino acids. Trimming removed 7 bases from V and 2 bases from J, with 10 bases in between. Germline CDR1 DFQATT, CDR2 SNEGSKA (reference sequence). The CDR3 sequence: CSDEGPTDTQYF. The DNA of the CDR3 is TGCAGTGATGAGGGCCCCACAGATACGCAGTATTTT.

Points on this clonotype: Compared with germline, one end of the junction differs, possibly owing to a read error. The chain is built from TRBV7-6 and TRBJ2-1, with 10 bases fitting TRBD1. The CDR3 has 15 amino acids. CDR1 is SGHVS, CDR2 FNYEAQ, per germline. CDR3 bases: TGTGTCAGCAGCTTAGACGGACAGGGGGTCAATGAGCAGTTCTTC. It is translated as CVSSLDGQGVNEQFF.

V usage is TRBV4-3 and J usage is TRBJ2-1, with 7 bases lining up with TRBD1. The V segment lost 8 bases and the J segment 7 bases; nucleotides outside the gene matches: 11. The CDR3 spans 14 residues. Germline V gene lookup returns CDR1 LGHNA and CDR2 YSLEER. The CDR3 here is CASGETGNLNEQFF. The CDR3 DNA reads as TGCGCCAGCGGGGAGACAGGGAATTTAAATGAGCAGTTCTTC.

Only a few counts were recorded for this clonotype. The genes are TRBV5-1 and TRBJ2-7; possible D gene TRBD2, 5 bases. CDR1 and CDR2 (germline): SGHRS, YFSETQ. The CDR3 is made up of 16 amino acids. Trimming stripped 4 bases from V and 0 bases from J, with 17 bases between. DNA for the CDR3: TGCGCCAGCAGCCCGGCCGCGGGCCGTTTCTCCTACGAGCAGTACTTC. It specifies CASSPAAGRFSYEQYF. The complete variable domain, with remaining parts taken from reference TRBV5-1 and TRBJ2-7, reads KAGVTQTPRYLIKTRGQQVTLSCSPISGHRSVSWYQQTPGQGLQFLFEYFSETQRNKGNFPGRFSGRQFSNSRSEMNVSTLELGDSALYLCASSPAAGRFSYEQYFGPGTRLTVT.

The chain joins TRBV5-1 to TRBJ1-1; D may be TRBD1 (5 bases). The CDR3 is made up of 17 amino acids. Trimming stripped 0 bases from V and 0 bases from J, with 15 bases between. Per the germline V gene, CDR1 is SGHRS and CDR2 is YFSETQ. Written as DNA, the CDR3 is TGCGCCAGCAGCTTGGGGGTGACAGATTTCATGAACACTGAAGCTTTCTTT. Its protein product is CASSLGVTDFMNTEAFF.

This clonotype has more than one count but fewer than ten. V and J are TRBV7-2 and TRBJ2-1; the D gene could be TRBD1 or TRBD2 (5 bases each). This CDR3 spans 14 amino acids. The germline V gene encodes CDR1 SGHTA and CDR2 FQGNSA. V lost 6 bases and J 9 bases, leaving 18 bases between the germline ends. The CDR3 DNA sequence: TGTGCCAGCAGTTACGGGGCCGGCAGGAGTGAGCAGTTCTTC. It codes for CASSYGAGRSEQFF.

The chain combines TRBV3-1 with TRBJ1-6, with 8 bases matching TRBD1. Germline CDR1 and CDR2: LGHDT and YNNKEL (reference sequence). Trimming at V came to 3 bases and at J to 13 bases, leaving 5 bases not matched to a gene. This CDR3 comprises 13 residues. DNA of the CDR3: TGTGCCAGCAGCCAGGACAGGGCCTCGCCCCTCCACTTT. This encodes CASSQDRASPLHF.

The rearrangement uses TRBV12-3 or TRBV12-4 and TRBJ1-1; TRBD1 might be the D (5 bases). The CDR3 length is 13 residues. Trimming stripped 6 bases from V and 4 bases from J, with 12 bases between. The CDR3 reads CASRWGGTTEAFF. In nucleotides, the CDR3 is TGTGCCAGCAGGTGGGGGGGGACCACTGAAGCTTTCTTT.

This clonotype was recorded many times. The V gene is TRBV4-1, the J gene TRBJ1-1; no reliable D call. V gave up 1 base and J gave up 1 base, with 10 bases separating them. This CDR3 has 15 residues. The V gene's germline CDR1 is MGHRA and CDR2 YSYEKL. CDR3 sequence reads: CASSQGSRGNTEAFF. The DNA of the CDR3 is TGCGCCAGCAGCCAAGGCAGTCGCGGGAACACTGAAGCTTTCTTT.

The chain recombines TRBV6-6 with TRBJ2-7; 13 bases are shared with TRBD2. J lost 7 bases, V lost 0 bases, and 0 bases had no gene match. Germline V lookup: CDR1 MNHNY, CDR2 SVGAGI (reference sequence). The CDR3 is 14 residues long. The CDR3 DNA reads as TGTGCCAGCAGTTACTCGACTAGCGGGGGGGAGCAGTACTTC. The encoded protein is CASSYSTSGGEQYF.

This clonotype showed up just a few times. The J gene is TRBJ2-1, the V gene TRBV6-6; D is uncertain. Trimming cost V 0 bases and J 10 bases, with 19 bases left between them. The CDR3 sequence is 16 residues long. CDR1 MNHNY and CDR2 SVGAGI come from the germline V gene (reference sequence). CDR3 residues: CASSYSDARPFLEQFF. DNA for the CDR3: TGTGCCAGCAGTTACTCGGATGCCCGGCCCTTTCTGGAGCAGTTCTTC.

The chain combines TRBV12-3 or TRBV12-4 with TRBJ1-4, with D possibly TRBD1 on 5 matching bases. V shed 3 bases and J shed 5 bases, with 13 bases lying between them. The CDR3 totals 15 residues. CDR3 DNA sequence: TGTGCCAGCAGTTTGGGGGGACGGAGAAATGAAAAACTGTTTTTT. It translates to CASSLGGRRNEKLFF.

This clonotype came up once. The V gene is TRBV14, the J gene TRBJ1-1, with a possible D match to TRBD1 (5 bases). The germline V gene encodes CDR1 SGHDN and CDR2 FVKESK. This CDR3 contains 12 residues. Trimming removed 6 bases from V and 5 bases from J, with 10 bases in between. The CDR3 sequence: CASSGRETEAFF. CDR3 nucleotide sequence: TGTGCCAGCAGTGGCAGGGAAACTGAAGCTTTCTTT. The whole variable domain, filled in from reference TRBV14 and TRBJ1-1, reads EAGVTQFPSHSVIEKGQTVTLRCDPISGHDNLYWYRRVMGKEIKFLLHFVKESKQDESGMPNNRFLAERTGGTYSTLKVQPAELEDSGVYFCASSGRETEAFFGQGTRLTVV.

This clonotype was seen repeatedly, ten times or more. The gene calls are TRBV20-1 and TRBJ2-7; D unresolved. V lost 5 bases and J lost 2, with 10 bases in between. The CDR3 totals 12 residues. From germline, CDR1 is DFQATT and CDR2 SNEGSKA (reference sequence). CDR3 residues: CSAENPPYEQYF. The CDR3 bases are TGCAGTGCTGAGAACCCCCCCTACGAGCAGTACTTC.

This clonotype was picked up a small number of times. V and J are TRBV20-1 and TRBJ1-5; 8 positions match TRBD1. Germline CDR1 reads DFQATT; CDR2 reads SNEGSKA (reference sequence). After removal of 4 bases from V and 1 base from J, the junction contained 6 bases not matched to a gene. The CDR3 sequence is 15 residues long. The CDR3 loop is CSAKTGVASNQPQHF. The CDR3 coding sequence is TGCAGTGCTAAGACAGGGGTGGCGAGCAATCAGCCCCAGCATTTT.

The chain couples TRBV4-3 to TRBJ2-7, with D unresolved. Germline values: CDR1 LGHNA, CDR2 YSLEER. Trimming took 1 base from V and 2 from J, leaving 9 bases between them. This CDR3 contains 14 residues. DNA for the CDR3: TGCGCCAGCAGCCAAGGTCGGCCAGCCTACGAGCAGTACTTC. Its translation: CASSQGRPAYEQYF.

The chain employs TRBV6-1 and TRBJ2-7, with 9 positions matching TRBD1. The CDR3 sequence is 14 residues long. Trimming removed 7 bases from V and 2 bases from J; junction bases left unmatched: 6. Germline-derived CDR1 and CDR2 are MNHNS and SASEGT. CDR3 in DNA: TGTGCCAGCATTACGGGACAGGGTCCCTACGAGCAGTACTTC. This codes for CASITGQGPYEQYF.

This clonotype has a handful of counts. The chain links TRBV7-9 to TRBJ2-7, with 10 bases matching TRBD1. Unmatched junction bases numbered 4, after V lost 2 bases and J lost 6 bases. Germline V gene sequence: CDR1 SEHNR, CDR2 FQNEAQ (reference sequence). The CDR3 is made up of 14 amino acids. The CDR3 reads CASSLTGTGVEQYF. The DNA of the CDR3 is TGTGCCAGCAGCTTAACCGGGACAGGGGTCGAGCAGTACTTC.

In its sample, this clonotype was seen a few times. The chain joins TRBV14 to TRBJ2-7; D unclear. The CDR3 length is 15 residues. Per the germline V gene, CDR1 is SGHDN and CDR2 is FVKESK. Trimming shortened V by 0 bases and J by 5 bases, and 14 bases separated the two germline ends. The DNA of the CDR3 is TGTGCCAGCAGCCAAGATAGAGTGAGGAGTCACGAGCAGTACTTC. Protein sequence: CASSQDRVRSHEQYF.

This clonotype has only a few counts. V usage is TRBV5-1 and J usage is TRBJ2-5; 7 nucleotides line up with TRBD2. The CDR3 consists of 14 residues. V dropped 4 bases and J dropped 5; count of bases not matched to a gene: 8. Germline-derived CDR1 and CDR2 are SGHRS and YFSETQ. The CDR3 is CASSTGRGVETQYF. CDR3 coding DNA: TGCGCCAGCAGCACTGGACGGGGGGTCGAGACCCAGTACTTC.

V gene TRBV7-2 combines with J gene TRBJ1-1; 7 nucleotides line up with TRBD1. The CDR3 consists of 14 residues. J was trimmed by 5 bases and V by 7 bases; bases with no gene match: 10. The V gene's germline CDR1 is SGHTA and CDR2 FQGNSA. CDR3 protein: CASTRGGGRTEAFF. CDR3 nucleotide sequence: TGTGCCAGCACCAGGGGGGGGGGCCGAACTGAAGCTTTCTTT.

This clonotype was seen a handful of times. The V and J genes are TRBV5-1 and TRBJ1-1; TRBD1 agrees at 9 bases. Losses at the gene ends were 7 bases for V and 4 bases for J; bases not matched to a gene: 11. This CDR3 comprises 15 residues. CDR1 and CDR2 (germline): SGHRS, YFSETQ. DNA for the CDR3: TGCGCCAGCCGGAAATCCGGGACAGGGCTCACTGAAGCTTTCTTT. It translates to CASRKSGTGLTEAFF.

The chain employs TRBV7-2 and TRBJ2-3; maybe TRBD1 (5 bases). Germline V gene sequence: CDR1 SGHTA, CDR2 FQGNSA. The CDR3 sequence is 15 residues long. The V end lost 2 bases, the J end lost 0 bases, and 9 bases lay between the germline ends. The CDR3 region is CASSLKTGSTDTQYF. In nucleotides, the CDR3 is TGTGCCAGCAGCTTAAAAACAGGAAGCACAGATACGCAGTATTTT.

The chain combines TRBV7-9 with TRBJ2-5; 7 bases are shared with TRBD1. Germline V gene sequence: CDR1 SEHNR, CDR2 FQNEAQ (reference sequence). This CDR3 spans 18 amino acids. Trimming took 1 base from V and 0 from J; bases not matched to a gene: 11. The CDR3 sequence is CASSLVRQGRANQETQYF. The CDR3 nucleotides read TGTGCCAGCAGCTTAGTGCGACAGGGCAGGGCCAACCAAGAGACCCAGTACTTC.